This T cell receptor beta chain is from a study of T cells after yellow fever vaccination (dated by TCRdb to between 2017 and 2020). In terms of the full investigation: Staining for CD3, CD45RA, CCR7 and CD95 was used to sort memory subsets (EM, EMRA, CM and Tscm) on a BD FACS Aria III. Sorting of memory subsets took place on days 0, 15 and 45 and at 18 months after primary vaccination, as well as on days 0, 15 and 45 after the 30-year booster. The SMART-Seq v4 Ultra Low Input RNA kit was used to prepare libraries from fractions with low cell numbers. Bulk PBMC replicates and cell subsets were isolated from blood drawn at multiple timepoints before and after both primary and secondary immunization. The cohort comprised two healthy male donors, one aged 18 to 29 and one aged 30 to 40 years. Bulk TCR alpha and beta repertoires were sequenced longitudinally to track T-cell clones before and after primary and booster YFV17D yellow fever vaccination. On the study overall, not on this receptor specifically: Because the study included only a couple of donors, the extent to which the findings can be generalized is limited. In the sorted memory subsets on day 0, nearly all vaccine-responding clonotypes were below the level of detection. A small share of clonotypes occurred in both CD4 and CD8 compartments, likely arising from convergent recombination. Computational filtering was required because FACS-sorted repertoires could contain abundant contaminating clonotypes from the bulk population. Compared with the primary T-cell response, the secondary T-cell response was faster but weaker, reaching its peak on day 5 rather than on day 15. Most clones expanded after primary vaccination (approximately 95% of CD4 and approximately 86% of CD8) were re-detected after the booster, suggesting that broad memory maintenance occurred.

The treatment or condition label for this specimen denotes: live attenuated yellow fever vaccine strain. A standard Ficoll-Paque protocol was used to isolate PBMCs from peripheral blood. RNA from sorted memory subsets was extracted with the RNeasy Micro Kit. In this sample, this clonotype turned up a few times. One base away there is no much larger clone; base qualities are not given. Synthesis of TCR cDNA relied on 5'RACE template switching, a step that introduced a universal primer site along with unique molecular identifiers. cDNA synthesis was primed from both the TCR alpha and TCR beta constant segments. Two PCR steps were used to amplify libraries, with sample barcodes and sequencing adapters being added in the second step. Sequencing of libraries was performed on Illumina HiSeq 2500 (2x100 bp) or NovaSeq (2x150 bp). Regarding the original processing steps: Reads were demultiplexed and collapsed into UMI consensus sequences with MIGEC, and V(D)J alignment was performed with MiXCR. Clonotypes responding to the vaccine were identified with edgeR on replicate PBMC samples, with the criteria of FDR below 0.01 and a log2 fold change above 5 up to day 15. Bulk clonotypes were assigned CD4 or CD8 identity according to which sequenced CD4 or CD8 repertoire held them at higher abundance. To estimate how each clone was distributed across memory phenotypes, clonotype frequencies in memory subsets were weighted by the numbers of FACS-sorted cells. The public reads were reanalyzed by TCRdb: fastp trimming at Q25, MiXCR alignment, in-frame beta chains only. Rows with one shared CDR3 protein collapse into an entry with the most common genes and DNA. The V and J calls were determined by TCRdb, not by the authors. This sample comprises tens of thousands of distinct CDR3 sequences, 6% to 8.5% of them detected only once. The top ten constitute approximately 23% of the sample.

Trimming takes 0 bases from V and 7 bases from J, and the germline ends sit 9 bases apart. The germline V gene (reference sequence) supplies CDR1 LGHDT and CDR2 YNNKEL. The CDR3 measures 13 amino acids from cysteine to phenylalanine. Only the CDR3 portion is preserved as DNA: 39 bases, with reading frame beginning at the first base. Recombination connected TRBV3-1 to TRBJ1-2; the D segment could be TRBD1, given 5 matching bases. The starting material was PBMCs, either bulk or a sorted T-cell subset (CD4+, CD8+, memory, or dextramer-sorted; not recorded which), obtained on the day of the first yellow fever vaccination. This clonotype originated in a man younger than 30 who received the YFV17D yellow fever vaccine. The nucleotide sequence is TGTGCCAGCAGCCAAGACCAGGGATTTGGCTACACCTTC. Its amino acids are CASSQDQGFGYTF.